Listed below are T cell receptor beta chains from one sample, sequenced in a study of blood T cell repertoires in COVID-19. Sequencing used immunoSEQ multiplex PCR; TCRdb keeps in-frame clones, though not all of them. Here the sample spans around 170,000 clones, roughly 88% being singletons. Sequencing was done on a sample of PBMCs or T cells enriched from blood (not recorded which). The receptors derive from a woman younger than 45 who had recovered from COVID-19. Each CDR3 is given without its conserved first and last residue. The order of the fields is V gene, J gene, clone size, CDR3 protein. Size is omitted from some rows. Given values are once, few, many or a class for expanded clones.

V gene: TRBV7-9
J gene: TRBJ1-1
clone size: NA
CDR3 protein: ASSFDRVSTEAF

V gene: TRBV5-1
J gene: TRBJ2-1
clone size: NA
CDR3 protein: ASSLREAKYNEQF

V gene: TRBV7-9
J gene: TRBJ2-7
clone size: NA
CDR3 protein: ASSTPRDRDALNYEQY

V gene: TRBV7-3
J gene: TRBJ2-5
clone size: NA
CDR3 protein: ASSLDLIGTQY

V gene: TRBV4-1
J gene: TRBJ2-7
clone size: NA
CDR3 protein: ASSQDDGTSGSSSYEQY

V gene: TRBV10-1
J gene: TRBJ2-1
clone size: NA
CDR3 protein: ASNYPSSYNEQF

V gene: TRBV6-5
J gene: TRBJ2-5
clone size: NA
CDR3 protein: ASREGLQETQY

V gene: TRBV5-1
J gene: TRBJ2-3
clone size: NA
CDR3 protein: ASSLGQGSTDTQY

V gene: TRBV12-5
J gene: TRBJ1-2
clone size: NA
CDR3 protein: ASGSSGYGYT

V gene: TRBV6-6
J gene: TRBJ2-5
clone size: few
CDR3 protein: ASSPGTVFQETQY

V gene: TRBV15
J gene: TRBJ2-1
clone size: NA
CDR3 protein: ATSRIPEGRNEQF

V gene: TRBV5-1
J gene: TRBJ1-2
clone size: once
CDR3 protein: ASSLAGEDGYT

V gene: TRBV10-2
J gene: TRBJ2-7
clone size: NA
CDR3 protein: ASSSRLAGEGYEQY

V gene: TRBV30
J gene: TRBJ2-3
clone size: once
CDR3 protein: AWDTGSDTQY

V gene: TRBV30
J gene: TRBJ2-1
clone size: NA
CDR3 protein: AWSVGGNFNEQF

V gene: TRBV6-1
J gene: TRBJ2-2
clone size: NA
CDR3 protein: ASSDLRGTTGELF

V gene: TRBV3-1/TRBV3-2
J gene: TRBJ1-2
clone size: NA
CDR3 protein: ASRDTGAGGYT

V gene: TRBV2
J gene: TRBJ2-1
clone size: NA
CDR3 protein: ASSAGLVWDEQF

V gene: TRBV9
J gene: TRBJ1-2
clone size: few
CDR3 protein: ASSVEGGLYGYT

V gene: TRBV19
J gene: TRBJ1-1
clone size: NA
CDR3 protein: ASSIDPTTGSTFGRD

V gene: TRBV28
J gene: TRBJ1-2
clone size: NA
CDR3 protein: ASSFSTGSHGYT

V gene: TRBV27
J gene: TRBJ2-2
clone size: NA
CDR3 protein: ASSPLGGLAGVGNTGELF

V gene: TRBV7-6
J gene: TRBJ1-1
clone size: NA
CDR3 protein: ASSFRGTTGATEAF

V gene: TRBV28
J gene: TRBJ2-7
clone size: NA
CDR3 protein: ASSRTGGSISYEQY

V gene: TRBV6-1
J gene: TRBJ1-5
clone size: NA
CDR3 protein: ASSDGGRAVNQPQH

V gene: TRBV5-4
J gene: TRBJ1-1
clone size: NA
CDR3 protein: ASSLDRGPGAF

V gene: TRBV6-2/TRBV6-3
J gene: TRBJ1-2
clone size: NA
CDR3 protein: ASSYVLGTAHHYGYT

V gene: TRBV19
J gene: TRBJ1-2
clone size: NA
CDR3 protein: ASSTRTAPNYGYT

V gene: TRBV3-1/TRBV3-2
J gene: TRBJ1-2
clone size: NA
CDR3 protein: ASSQDMRVST

V gene: TRBV7-8
J gene: TRBJ2-7
clone size: NA
CDR3 protein: ASSLRGPGEQY

V gene: TRBV11-3
J gene: TRBJ2-7
clone size: NA
CDR3 protein: ASSETSGSSYEQY

V gene: TRBV6-5
J gene: TRBJ2-7
clone size: NA
CDR3 protein: ASRLGRGSLYEQY

V gene: TRBV7-9
J gene: TRBJ1-2
clone size: NA
CDR3 protein: ASSLVRGLDYGYT